This TCR beta chain was recovered during a study of blood T cell repertoires in COVID-19. Study-level information: From the United States, Italy and Spain came samples of acute and convalescent COVID-19.

Germline CDR1 is SNHLY and CDR2 is FYNNEI. J lost 7 bases, V lost 5 bases, and 6 bases had no gene match. This CDR3 has 14 amino acids. Profiling relied on immunoSEQ multiplex PCR, and the TCRdb table lists in-frame clones only, not all of them. The table includes under 100,000 clones, around four fifths detected once. Material for sequencing was peripheral blood. The sequence was obtained from a man in his fifties or sixties with COVID-19, enrolled during active disease. V gene TRBV2 combines with J gene TRBJ1-4; 8 bases are shared with TRBD1. The chain's CDR3 is CASSRTGWSEKLFF. Written as DNA, the CDR3 is TGTGCCAGCAGTCGGACAGGGTGGAGTGAAAAACTGTTTTTT.